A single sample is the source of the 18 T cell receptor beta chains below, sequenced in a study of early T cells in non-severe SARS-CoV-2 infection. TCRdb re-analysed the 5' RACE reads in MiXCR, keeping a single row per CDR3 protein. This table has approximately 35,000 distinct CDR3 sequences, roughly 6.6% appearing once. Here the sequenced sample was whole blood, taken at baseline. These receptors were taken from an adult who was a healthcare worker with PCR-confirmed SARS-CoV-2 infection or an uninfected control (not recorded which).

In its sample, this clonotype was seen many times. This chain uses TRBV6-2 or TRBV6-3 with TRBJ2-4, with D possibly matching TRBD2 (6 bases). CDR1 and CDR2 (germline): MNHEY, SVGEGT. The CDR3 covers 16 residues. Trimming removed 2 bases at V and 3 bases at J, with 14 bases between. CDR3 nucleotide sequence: TGTGCCAGCAGTTACCCCCCGGGTAGCGGCAAAAACATTCAGTACTTC. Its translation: CASSYPPGSGKNIQYF.

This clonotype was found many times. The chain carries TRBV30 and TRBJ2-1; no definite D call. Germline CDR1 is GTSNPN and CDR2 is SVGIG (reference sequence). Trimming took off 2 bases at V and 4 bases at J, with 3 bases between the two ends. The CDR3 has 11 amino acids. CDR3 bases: TGTGCCTGGAGTTTGTACAATGAGCAGTTCTTC. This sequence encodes CAWSLYNEQFF.

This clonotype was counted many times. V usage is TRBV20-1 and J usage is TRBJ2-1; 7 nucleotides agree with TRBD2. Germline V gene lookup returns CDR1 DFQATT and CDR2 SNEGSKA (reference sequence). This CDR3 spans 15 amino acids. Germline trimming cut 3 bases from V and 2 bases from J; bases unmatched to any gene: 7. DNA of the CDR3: TGCAGTGCTAGCCTGGCAGGGAGGGCCTACAATGAGCAGTTCTTC. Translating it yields CSASLAGRAYNEQFF.

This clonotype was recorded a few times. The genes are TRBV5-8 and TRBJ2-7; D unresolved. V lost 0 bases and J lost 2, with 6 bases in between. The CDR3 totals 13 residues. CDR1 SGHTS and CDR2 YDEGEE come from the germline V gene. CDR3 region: CASSLALTYEQYV. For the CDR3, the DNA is TGTGCCAGCAGCTTGGCCCTAACCTACGAGCAGTACGTC.

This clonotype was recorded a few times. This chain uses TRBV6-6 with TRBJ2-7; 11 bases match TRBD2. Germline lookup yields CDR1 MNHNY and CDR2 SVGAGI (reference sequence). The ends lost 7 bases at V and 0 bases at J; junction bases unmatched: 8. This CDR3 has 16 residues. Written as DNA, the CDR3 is TGTGCCAGCAAAGGGACTAGCGGAGGTAGCTCCTACGAGCAGTACTTC. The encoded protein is CASKGTSGGSSYEQYF.

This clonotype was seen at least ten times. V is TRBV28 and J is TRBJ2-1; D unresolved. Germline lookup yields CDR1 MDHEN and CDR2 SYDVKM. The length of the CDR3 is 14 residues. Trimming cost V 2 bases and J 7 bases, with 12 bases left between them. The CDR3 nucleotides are TGTGCCAGCAGTTTAATAATGAGGCCTAATGAGCAGTTCTTC. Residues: CASSLIMRPNEQFF.

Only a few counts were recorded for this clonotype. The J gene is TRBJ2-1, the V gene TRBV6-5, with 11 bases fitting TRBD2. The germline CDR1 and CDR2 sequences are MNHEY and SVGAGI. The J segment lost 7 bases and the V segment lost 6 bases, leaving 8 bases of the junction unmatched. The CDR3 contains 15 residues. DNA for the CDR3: TGTGCCAGCAGCCTGGTAGCGGGAGGGCCGAATGAGCAGTTCTTC. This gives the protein CASSLVAGGPNEQFF.

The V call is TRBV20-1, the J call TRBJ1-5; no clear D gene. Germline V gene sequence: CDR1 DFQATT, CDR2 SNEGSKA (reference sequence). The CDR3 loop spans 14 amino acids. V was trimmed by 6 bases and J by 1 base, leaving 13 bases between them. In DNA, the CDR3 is TGCAGTGCGTCCCGGGCCCTAAGCAATCAGCCCCAGCATTTT. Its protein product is CSASRALSNQPQHF.

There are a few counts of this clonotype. The CDR3: CSVVWAFRTGELFF. The CDR3 DNA follows: TGCAGCGTTGTATGGGCCTTCCGCACCGGGGAGCTGTTTTTT. The gene calls are TRBV29-1 and TRBJ2-2; no definite D call. V was clipped by 4 bases and J by 4 bases, with 13 bases between them. Germline CDR1 and CDR2: SQVTM and ANQGSEA. The CDR3 loop spans 14 amino acids.

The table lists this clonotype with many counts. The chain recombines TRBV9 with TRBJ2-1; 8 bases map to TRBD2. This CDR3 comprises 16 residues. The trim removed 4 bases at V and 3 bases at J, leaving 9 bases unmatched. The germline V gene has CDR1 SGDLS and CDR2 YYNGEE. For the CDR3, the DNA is TGTGCCAGCAGCCCAAACACCGGGACTAGCTACAATGAGCAGTTCTTC. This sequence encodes CASSPNTGTSYNEQFF.

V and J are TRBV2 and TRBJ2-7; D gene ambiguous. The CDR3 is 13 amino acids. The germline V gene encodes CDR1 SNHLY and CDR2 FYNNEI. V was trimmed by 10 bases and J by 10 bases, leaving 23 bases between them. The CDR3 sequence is CAIGRGRMFSQYV. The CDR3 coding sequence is TGTGCCATAGGACGCGGCAGGATGTTTTCCCAGTACGTC.

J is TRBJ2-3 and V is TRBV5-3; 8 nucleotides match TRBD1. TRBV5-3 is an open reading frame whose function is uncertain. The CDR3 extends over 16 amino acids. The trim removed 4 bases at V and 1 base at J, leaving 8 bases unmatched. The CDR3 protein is CARSPGTGVGTDTQYF. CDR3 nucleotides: TGTGCCAGAAGCCCAGGGACAGGTGTAGGCACAGATACGCAGTATTTT.

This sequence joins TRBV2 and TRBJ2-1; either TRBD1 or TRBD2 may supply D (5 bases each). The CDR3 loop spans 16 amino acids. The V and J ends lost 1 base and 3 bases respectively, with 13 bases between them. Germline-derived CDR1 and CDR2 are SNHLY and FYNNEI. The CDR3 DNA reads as TGTGCCAGCAGTGAAGGCCCAGGGAGTCTCTACAATGAGCAGTTCTTC. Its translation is CASSEGPGSLYNEQFF.

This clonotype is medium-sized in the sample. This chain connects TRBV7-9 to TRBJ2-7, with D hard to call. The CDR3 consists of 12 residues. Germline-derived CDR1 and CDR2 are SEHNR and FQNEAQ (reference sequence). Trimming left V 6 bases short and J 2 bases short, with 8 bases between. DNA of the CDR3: TGTGCCAGCAGTACCGGTACCTACGAGCAGTACGTC. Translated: CASSTGTYEQYV.

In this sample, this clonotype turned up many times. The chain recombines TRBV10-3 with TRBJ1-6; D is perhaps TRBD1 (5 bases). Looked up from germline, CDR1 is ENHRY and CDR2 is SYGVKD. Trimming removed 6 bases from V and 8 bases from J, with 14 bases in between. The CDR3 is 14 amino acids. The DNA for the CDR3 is TGTGCCATCAGCCGCAGGGATGCGGATTCACCCCTCCACTTT. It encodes CAISRRDADSPLHF.

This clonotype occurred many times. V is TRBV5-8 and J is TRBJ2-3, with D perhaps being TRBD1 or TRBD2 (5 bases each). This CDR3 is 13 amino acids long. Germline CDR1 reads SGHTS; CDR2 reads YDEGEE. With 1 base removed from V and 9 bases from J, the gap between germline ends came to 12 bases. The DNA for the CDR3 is TGTGCCAGCAGCTTGAAACCGGGGCAAACGCAGTATTTT. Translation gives CASSLKPGQTQYF.

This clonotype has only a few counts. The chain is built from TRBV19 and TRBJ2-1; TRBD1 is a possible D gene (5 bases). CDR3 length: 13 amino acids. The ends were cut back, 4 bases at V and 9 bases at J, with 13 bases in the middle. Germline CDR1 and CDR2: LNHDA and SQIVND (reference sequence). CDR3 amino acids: CASSRTSQGEQFF. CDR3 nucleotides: TGTGCCAGTAGTAGGACCTCCCAGGGTGAGCAGTTCTTC.

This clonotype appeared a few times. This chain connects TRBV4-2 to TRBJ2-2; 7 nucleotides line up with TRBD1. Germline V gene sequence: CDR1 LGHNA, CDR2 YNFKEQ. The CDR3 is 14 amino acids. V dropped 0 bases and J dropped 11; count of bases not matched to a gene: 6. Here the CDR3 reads CASSQELDRDELFF. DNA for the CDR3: TGTGCCAGCAGCCAAGAGCTAGACAGGGATGAGCTGTTTTTT.